Listed below are T cell receptor beta chains from one sample, sequenced in a study of blood T cells in healthy people across ages. TCRdb fed the 5' RACE reads into MiXCR, producing one record per CDR3 protein. The table lists about 580,000 distinct CDR3 sequences, around half of them singletons. Sequencing used blood. Every receptor here comes from an elderly man in good health. Both conserved end residues are part of each CDR3. A D gene is named only where the DNA matches it firmly. Size tells how often a clone was seen (once, few, many) or the class of an expanded clone, and some rows leave it out.

>TRBJ2-7|TRBV15|TRBD2|few
CATSRDYTGGTYEQYF
TGTGCCACCAGCAGAGATTACACGGGGGGGACCTACGAGCAGTACTTC
>TRBJ1-2|TRBV25-1|TRBD1|.
CASSAPGQRGYTF
TGTGCCAGCAGTGCACCGGGACAGCGAGGCTACACCTTC
>TRBJ2-3|TRBV6-5|.|many
CASSRPLADTQYF
TGTGCCAGCAGCCGACCACTGGCAGATACGCAGTATTTT
>TRBJ2-3|TRBV6-2/TRBV6-3|.|.
CATGEALTDTQYF
TGTGCCACCGGGGAGGCCCTGACAGATACGCAGTATTTT
>TRBJ2-1|TRBV4-3|.|.
CASSHAGSALGNEQFF
TGCGCCAGCAGCCACGCTGGAAGCGCCCTCGGGAATGAGCAGTTCTTC
>TRBJ2-7|TRBV6-6|.|many
CASSRGPTVEREQYF
TGTGCCAGCAGTAGGGGCCCAACCGTGGAGCGAGAGCAGTACTTC
>TRBJ2-3|TRBV20-1|TRBD2|few
CSAISLAGGTDTQYF
TGCAGTGCTATCTCGCTAGCGGGAGGAACGGATACGCAGTATTTT
>TRBJ2-7|TRBV6-1|TRBD2|.
CASSASTSGRTYEQYF
TGTGCCAGCAGTGCCTCGACTAGCGGGAGGACCTACGAGCAGTACTTC
>TRBJ2-5|TRBV5-1|.|.
CASRADVKEETQYF
TGCGCCAGCAGAGCGGACGTTAAGGAAGAGACCCAGTACTTC
>TRBJ1-3|TRBV7-2|.|.
CASSPSRGSSGNTIYF
TGTGCCAGCAGCCCAAGCAGGGGTTCCTCTGGAAACACCATATATTTT
>TRBJ2-7|TRBV20-1|.|.
CSVLTTGLKGEQYF
TGCAGTGTTCTGACCACAGGGCTTAAAGGCGAGCAGTACTTC
>TRBJ1-2|TRBV20-1|.|.
CSAREARVGGYTF
TGCAGTGCTAGAGAGGCCAGGGTGGGTGGCTACACCTTC
>TRBJ2-5|TRBV7-9|.|.
CASSPDSDWETQYF
TGTGCCAGCAGCCCGGACAGTGACTGGGAGACCCAGTACTTC
>TRBJ1-1|TRBV6-6|.|many
CASSWSGGANTEAFF
TGTGCCAGCAGTTGGTCCGGGGGGGCGAACACTGAAGCTTTCTTT
>TRBJ2-5|TRBV9|TRBD2|.
CASSVGASGAIQETQYF
TGTGCCAGCAGCGTAGGCGCTAGCGGGGCGATTCAAGAGACCCAGTACTTC
>TRBJ2-3|TRBV6-2/TRBV6-3|.|few
CASSYFPDTQYF
TGTGCCAGCAGTTACTTCCCAGACACGCAGTATTTT
>TRBJ1-1|TRBV7-9|.|.
CASSTGTDREAFF
TGTGCCAGCAGCACAGGGACCGATCGAGAAGCTTTCTTT
>TRBJ2-5|TRBV29-1|TRBD1|.
CSVALPGQAKETQYF
TGCAGCGTTGCCTTACCGGGACAGGCTAAAGAGACCCAGTACTTC
>TRBJ2-7|TRBV7-8|TRBD1|.
CASSLGRRTGVQHEQYF
TGTGCCAGCAGCTTAGGGAGGAGGACAGGGGTCCAGCACGAGCAGTACTTC
>TRBJ2-1|TRBV10-3|.|.
CAIRAVLSSYNEQFF
TGTGCCATCAGAGCCGTTTTGAGCTCCTACAATGAGCAGTTCTTC
>TRBJ1-1|TRBV20-1|.|.
CSGDGQNTEAFF
TGCAGTGGCGACGGACAAAACACTGAAGCTTTCTTT
>TRBJ2-1|TRBV7-2|TRBD2|few
CASSSSGIVNEQFF
TGTGCCAGCAGCTCTAGCGGGATCGTCAATGAGCAGTTCTTC
>TRBJ2-7|TRBV6-2/TRBV6-3|TRBD1|.
CASSDPGTGAYEQYF
TGTGCCAGCAGTGATCCCGGGACAGGGGCCTACGAGCAGTACTTC
>TRBJ2-7|TRBV5-1|.|.
CASRVGSGEQYF
TGCGCCAGCAGGGTGGGCTCGGGCGAGCAGTACTTC
>TRBJ2-7|TRBV7-2|.|.
CASSLVGSGSYEQYF
TGTGCCAGCAGCCTGGTGGGTAGCGGATCCTACGAGCAGTACTTC
>TRBJ1-2|TRBV20-1|TRBD1|.
CSARTGSGYTF
TGCAGTGCACGGACAGGGTCCGGCTACACCTTC
>TRBJ1-3|TRBV6-2/TRBV6-3|TRBD1|.
CASTTGTEFSGNTIYF
TGTGCCAGCACTACCGGGACAGAGTTCTCTGGAAACACCATATATTTT
>TRBJ2-3|TRBV11-2|.|few
CASSLVLRTDTQYF
TGTGCCAGCAGCTTAGTACTCCGCACAGATACGCAGTATTTT
>TRBJ2-6|TRBV6-2/TRBV6-3|.|.
CASSRLSDGEGFSGANVLTF
TGTGCCAGCAGCCGTCTCTCCGATGGTGAAGGGTTCTCTGGGGCCAACGTCCTGACTTTC
>TRBJ2-3|TRBV9|.|.
CASIVGADTQYF
TGTGCCAGCATCGTAGGCGCAGATACGCAGTATTTT
>TRBJ2-7|TRBV28|TRBD2|.
CASSPARAGGYEQYF
TGTGCCAGCAGCCCCGCCCGAGCGGGAGGGTACGAGCAGTACTTC
>TRBJ2-5|TRBV27|.|.
CASSRTGGQGQETQYF
TGTGCCAGCAGTAGAACCGGAGGGCAGGGACAAGAGACCCAGTACTTC
>TRBJ1-5|TRBV20-1|.|once
CSAREGIHQPQHF
TGCAGTGCTAGAGAGGGGATCCATCAGCCCCAGCATTTT
>TRBJ2-1|TRBV15|TRBD2|.
CVTSREGTSWVEQFF
TGTGTCACCAGCAGAGAGGGGACTAGCTGGGTTGAGCAGTTCTTC
>TRBJ2-7|TRBV6-5|.|.
CASSPPGGKYNEQYF
TGTGCCAGCAGTCCCCCCGGGGGCAAGTACAATGAGCAGTACTTC
>TRBJ2-7|TRBV27|TRBD2|once
CTSSDGRESREQYF
TGTACCAGCAGTGACGGGAGGGAGAGTAGGGAGCAGTACTTC
>TRBJ2-3|TRBV7-2|.|.
CASKAGRDTQYF
TGTGCCAGCAAGGCCGGTCGAGATACGCAGTATTTT
>TRBJ2-5|TRBV7-9|.|.
CASTEQGAQETQYF
TGTGCCAGCACCGAACAGGGTGCCCAAGAGACCCAGTACTTC
>TRBJ2-1|TRBV28|TRBD2|.
CASSSGLAGGRGSYNEQFF
TGTGCCAGCAGTTCGGGACTAGCGGGAGGAAGGGGGTCCTACAATGAGCAGTTCTTC
>TRBJ2-7|TRBV29-1|.|few
CSVAGTVTPQYF
TGCAGCGTTGCCGGGACCGTCACGCCCCAGTACTTC
>TRBJ2-7|TRBV10-3|.|few
CAIRDQEDEQYF
TGTGCCATCAGGGACCAGGAGGACGAGCAGTACTTC
>TRBJ2-7|TRBV4-3|.|few
CASSQDGGYYEQYF
TGCGCCAGCAGCCAAGATGGGGGCTACTACGAGCAGTACTTC
>TRBJ1-2|TRBV30|TRBD1|.
CAWSNGQGRYGYTF
TGTGCCTGGAGTAATGGACAGGGCCGGTATGGCTACACCTTC
>TRBJ2-3|TRBV11-2|.|.
CASSFRQTSTDTQYF
TGTGCCAGCAGCTTCCGACAGACCAGCACAGATACGCAGTATTTT
>TRBJ2-7|TRBV6-2/TRBV6-3|TRBD2|.
CASRRTSGSGYEQYF
TGTGCCAGCAGGAGGACTAGCGGGAGTGGATACGAGCAGTACTTC
>TRBJ2-1|TRBV5-1|TRBD2|.
CASSLAPAGGYNEQFF
TGCGCCAGCAGCTTGGCTCCAGCGGGGGGCTACAATGAGCAGTTCTTC
>TRBJ2-7|TRBV5-1|.|few
CASSWDGDYEQYF
TGCGCCAGCAGCTGGGACGGAGACTACGAGCAGTACTTC
>TRBJ2-6|TRBV5-1|.|.
CASSNLGLQGGANVLTF
TGCGCCAGCAGCAATTTGGGACTACAGGGTGGGGCCAACGTCCTGACTTTC
>TRBJ2-1|TRBV7-9|TRBD2|.
CASSLDPAGYNEQFF
TGTGCCAGCAGCTTAGATCCAGCGGGGTACAATGAGCAGTTCTTC